Each of the 3 T cell receptor beta chains below was sequenced from the same sample in a study of blood T cells in healthy people across ages. Together with a sample-barcoded 5' primer, a J-beta primer mix was included in a second PCR lasting about 7 to 12 cycles. TCRdb processed the 5' RACE reads anew with MiXCR; each CDR3 protein has one entry. The table includes over 1,500,000 distinct CDR3 sequences, about 49% detected once. Material: blood. The receptors come from a woman between 40 and 55 years old in good health.

The rearrangement links TRBV20-1 to TRBJ2-3; no firm D call. Looked up from germline, CDR1 is DFQATT and CDR2 is SNEGSKA (reference sequence). The V gene lost 1 base and the J gene lost 2 bases, with 10 bases spanning the gap. The CDR3 has 14 amino acids. In nucleotides, the CDR3 is TGCAGTGCTAGAGGAATTGTCCACACAGATACGCAGTATTTT. It translates to CSARGIVHTDTQYF.

The rearrangement joins TRBV4-3 to TRBJ1-5; D gene unclear. This CDR3 spans 14 amino acids. Germline V gene sequence: CDR1 LGHNA, CDR2 YSLEER. V was trimmed by 0 bases and J by 6 bases, leaving 9 bases between them. The CDR3 reads CASSQEGNRQPQHF. CDR3 nucleotide sequence: TGCGCCAGCAGCCAAGAGGGCAATCGTCAGCCCCAGCATTTT.

This clonotype was observed a few times. V is TRBV7-2 and J is TRBJ2-1, with 12 bases that match TRBD2. The CDR3 spans 15 residues. CDR1 SGHTA and CDR2 FQGNSA come from the germline V gene. The V segment lost 7 bases and the J segment 5 bases; nucleotides outside the gene matches: 6. The CDR3 DNA is TGTGCCAGCAACCCAACTAGCGGGGGGCACAATGAGCAGTTCTTC. It encodes CASNPTSGGHNEQFF.